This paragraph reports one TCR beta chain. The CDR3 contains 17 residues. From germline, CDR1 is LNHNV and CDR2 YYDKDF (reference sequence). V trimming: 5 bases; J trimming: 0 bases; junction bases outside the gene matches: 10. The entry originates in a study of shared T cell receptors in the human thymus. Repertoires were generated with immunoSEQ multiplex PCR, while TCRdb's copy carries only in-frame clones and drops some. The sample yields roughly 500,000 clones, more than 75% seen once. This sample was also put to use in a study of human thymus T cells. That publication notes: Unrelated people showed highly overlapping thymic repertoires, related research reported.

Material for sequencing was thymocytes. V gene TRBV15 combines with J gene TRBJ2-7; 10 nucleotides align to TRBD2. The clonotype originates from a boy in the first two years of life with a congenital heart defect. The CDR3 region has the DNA TGTGCCACCAGCGGATGCTGTTCTAGCGGGAGCTCCTACGAGCAGTACTTC. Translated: CATSGCCSSGSSYEQYF.